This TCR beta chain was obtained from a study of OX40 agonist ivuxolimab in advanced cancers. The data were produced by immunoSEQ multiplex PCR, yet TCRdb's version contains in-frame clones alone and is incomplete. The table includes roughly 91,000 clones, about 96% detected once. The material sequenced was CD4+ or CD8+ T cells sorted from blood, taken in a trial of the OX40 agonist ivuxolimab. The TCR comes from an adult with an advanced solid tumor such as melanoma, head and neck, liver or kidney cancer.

The CDR3 reads CASSFSGGNQETQYF. The DNA of the CDR3 is TGCGCCAGCAGCTTTAGCGGGGGGAACCAAGAGACCCAGTACTTC. The V gene is TRBV5-1, the J gene TRBJ2-5, with 10 positions matching TRBD2. J was trimmed by 0 bases and V by 2 bases; bases with no gene match: 1. This CDR3 has 15 residues. The germline CDR1 and CDR2 sequences are SGHRS and YFSETQ. Full variable domain (remainder filled in from reference TRBV5-1 and TRBJ2-5): KAGVTQTPRYLIKTRGQQVTLSCSPISGHRSVSWYQQTPGQGLQFLFEYFSETQRNKGNFPGRFSGRQFSNSRSEMNVSTLELGDSALYLCASSFSGGNQETQYFGPGTRLLVL.